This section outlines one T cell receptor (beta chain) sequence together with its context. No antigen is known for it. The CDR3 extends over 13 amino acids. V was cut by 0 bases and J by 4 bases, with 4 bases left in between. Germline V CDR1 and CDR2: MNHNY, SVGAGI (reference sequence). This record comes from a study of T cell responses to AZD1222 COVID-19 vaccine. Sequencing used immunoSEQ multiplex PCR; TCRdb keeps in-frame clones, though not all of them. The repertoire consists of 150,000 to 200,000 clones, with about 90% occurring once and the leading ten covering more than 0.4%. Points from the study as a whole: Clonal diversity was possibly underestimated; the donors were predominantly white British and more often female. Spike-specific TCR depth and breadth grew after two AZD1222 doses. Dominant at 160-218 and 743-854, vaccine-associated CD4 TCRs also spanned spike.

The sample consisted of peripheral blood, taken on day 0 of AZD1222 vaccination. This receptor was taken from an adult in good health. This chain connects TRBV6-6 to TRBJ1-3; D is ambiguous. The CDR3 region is CASSYSEGNTIYF. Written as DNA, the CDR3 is TGTGCCAGCAGTTACTCTGAGGGAAACACCATATATTTT.